What follows describes a single T cell receptor beta chain. CDR1 SGHRS and CDR2 YFSETQ come from the germline V gene. The CDR3 covers 15 residues. Deletions cut 4 bases from V and 8 bases from J, with 18 bases between. Per the original data handling: Counts of nucleated cells, estimated from reference gene primer amplification, were obtained. The repertoire was sequenced with immunoSEQ multiplex PCR; TCRdb's copy has only in-frame clones and lacks some. V and J calls and clone size follow that table, whereas D and trimming were derived from the DNA. The sample contains roughly 180,000 clones, about 88% of which appear only once. The sample comes from a study of blood T cell repertoires in COVID-19. Study summary: Whether acute or convalescent, the COVID-19 samples came from the United States, Italy and Spain. PBMCs, B-cell-depleted T cells, or T cells were the source of the cDNA or gDNA that made up the material.

The receptor comes from a young man with acute or convalescent COVID-19. The specimen sequenced was peripheral blood. This chain uses TRBV5-1 with TRBJ1-4, with a possible D match to TRBD1 (6 bases). The CDR3 here is CASSTRGGADEKLFF. The DNA of the CDR3 is TGCGCCAGCAGCACCCGGGGGGGGGCAGACGAAAAACTGTTTTTT.